The 21 T cell receptor beta chains given below trace back to one sample, sequenced in a study of immune evolution from preneoplasia to lung adenocarcinoma. Data came from immunoSEQ multiplex PCR; TCRdb stores just in-frame clones and leaves some out. The sample has thousands of clones, 79% seen once. Sequencing was performed on FFPE invasive lung adenocarcinoma tissue. The receptors shown here come from a person aged 35 to 50 with lung adenocarcinoma.

V gene TRBV18 combines with J gene TRBJ1-2; 8 bases are a match to TRBD1. Trimming at V came to 3 bases and at J to 2 bases, leaving 2 bases not matched to a gene. The length of the CDR3 is 14 residues. The germline V gene has CDR1 KGHSH and CDR2 LQKENI. CDR3 DNA: TGTGCCAGCTCACCGGACAGGGCAAACTATGGCTACACCTTC. Amino acid sequence: CASSPDRANYGYTF. Filled out from reference TRBV18 and TRBJ1-2, the complete variable domain reads NAGVMQNPRHLVRRRGQEARLRCSPMKGHSHVYWYRQLPEEGLKFMVYLQKENIIDESGMPKERFSAEFPKEGPSILRIQQVVRGDSAAYFCASSPDRANYGYTFGSGTRLTVV.

This sequence joins TRBV7-9 and TRBJ1-1; no clear D gene. This CDR3 region has 11 residues. V was cut by 0 bases and J by 11 bases, with 7 bases left in between. Germline values: CDR1 SEHNR, CDR2 FQNEAQ (reference sequence). In nucleotides, the CDR3 is TGTGCCAGCAGCTTAGCCCCCGCCGCTTTCTTT. Translation gives CASSLAPAAFF.

This chain links TRBV20-1 with TRBJ2-7, with TRBD1 matching over 7 bases. The J segment lost 7 bases and the V segment lost 0 bases, leaving 0 bases of the junction unmatched. The germline CDR1 and CDR2 sequences are DFQATT and SNEGSKA (reference sequence). The CDR3 totals 11 residues. This CDR3 is CSAREDREQYF. CDR3 coding DNA: TGCAGTGCTAGAGAGGACAGGGAGCAGTACTTC.

This chain joins TRBV21-1 and TRBJ1-5; the table assigns TRBD1, which was not confirmed against the DNA. TRBV21-1 is designated a pseudogene. This CDR3 region has 19 residues. CDR3 residues: CASSKEVRQGENSNQPQHF. The CDR3 bases are TGTGCCAGCAGCAAAGAGGTTAGACAGGGCGAAAATAGCAATCAGCCCCAGCATTTT.

V gene TRBV5-4 combines with J gene TRBJ2-6; 9 bases agree with TRBD2. This CDR3 comprises 19 residues. Germline assignment: CDR1 SGHNT and CDR2 YYREEE (reference sequence). Trimming removed 1 base from V and 0 bases from J; junction bases left unmatched: 8. CDR3 sequence (DNA): TGTGCCAGCAGCTTGTCAGCGGGAGGCCCCCCCTCTGGGGCCAACGTCCTGACTTTC. Translating gives CASSLSAGGPPSGANVLTF.

This chain's CDR3 is CASSQDRDRAIVGELFF. The CDR3 DNA reads TGTGCCAGCAGCCAAGATAGGGACAGGGCAATTGTCGGGGAGCTGTTTTTT. The chain is built from TRBV14 and TRBJ2-2; 9 bases line up with TRBD1. J was trimmed by 7 bases and V by 0 bases; bases with no gene match: 9. The CDR3 sequence is 17 residues long. The germline CDR1 and CDR2 sequences are SGHDN and FVKESK.

The chain employs TRBV29-1 and TRBJ2-3; D is ambiguous. The V and J ends lost 5 bases and 1 base respectively, with 7 bases between them. Per the germline V gene, CDR1 is SQVTM and CDR2 is ANQGSEA. The CDR3 consists of 12 residues. The DNA for the CDR3 is TGCAGCGTTAGGACGGGCACAGATACGCAGTATTTT. This encodes CSVRTGTDTQYF.

The CDR3 DNA reads TGTGCCAGCAGCTCTTACAACGCGGGCGGGTCCCATACGCAGTATTTT. This sequence encodes CASSSYNAGGSHTQYF. This chain connects TRBV11-3 to TRBJ2-3, with TRBD2 as a possible D gene (5 bases). The CDR3 has 16 amino acids. The germline gives CDR1 SGHNT, CDR2 YENEEA. The germline V and J ends were trimmed by 4 bases and 7 bases, with 21 bases remaining between them. The full variable domain, rest sourced from reference TRBV11-3 and TRBJ2-3, is EAGVVQSPRYKIIEKKQPVAFWCNPISGHNTLYWYLQNLGQGPELLIRYENEEAVDDSQLPKDRFSAERLKGVDSTLKIQPAELGDSAVYLCASSSYNAGGSHTQYFGPGTRLTVL.

The chain couples TRBV27 to TRBJ2-1; 10 bases are shared with TRBD2. This CDR3 is 15 amino acids long. V dropped 6 bases and J dropped 8; count of bases not matched to a gene: 10. Germline CDR1 and CDR2: MNHEY and SMNVEV (reference sequence). The CDR3 DNA reads as TGTGCCAGCAGCCTCCCTAGCGGGAGAATCCATGAGCAGTTCTTC. Its protein is CASSLPSGRIHEQFF.

This clone occurred once. This chain connects TRBV28 to TRBJ1-1, with TRBD1 matching 7 bases. This CDR3 contains 14 residues. Germline CDR1 is MDHEN and CDR2 is SYDVKM. The V and J ends lost 5 bases and 4 bases, in that order; junction bases with no gene match: 7. DNA for the CDR3: TGTGCCAGCAGTCGGACAGGTATTGGCACTGAAGCTTTCTTT. This translates into CASSRTGIGTEAFF. The complete variable domain, with remaining parts taken from reference TRBV28 and TRBJ1-1, reads DVKVTQSSRYLVKRTGEKVFLECVQDMDHENMFWYRQDPGLGLRLIYFSYDVKMKEKGDIPEGYSVSREKKERFSLILESASTNQTSMYLCASSRTGIGTEAFFGQGTRLTVV.

The chain is built from TRBV5-6 and TRBJ1-2; D is unresolved. This CDR3 region has 15 residues. V was trimmed by 3 bases and J by 7 bases, leaving 19 bases between them. CDR1 is SGHDT, CDR2 YYEEEE, per germline. CDR3 coding DNA: TGTGCCAGCAGCTCCTACGATGAGCCTTCGGTTGGCTACACCTTC. Its protein is CASSSYDEPSVGYTF.

This clone was detected only a few times. The J gene is TRBJ1-1, the V gene TRBV6-5; no definite D call. This CDR3 comprises 15 residues. CDR1 MNHEY and CDR2 SVGAGI come from the germline V gene. The ends were cut back, 4 bases at V and 1 base at J, with 13 bases in the middle. CDR3 sequence: CASSFRGVGNTEAFF. The CDR3, as DNA: TGTGCCAGCAGTTTCCGGGGAGTAGGGAACACTGAAGCTTTCTTT.

The chain links TRBV6-4 to TRBJ1-3; tentatively, D is TRBD1 (5 bases). The CDR3 has 22 amino acids. Germline values: CDR1 MRHNA, CDR2 SNTAGT. Trimming took 0 bases from V and 9 from J, leaving 36 bases between them. As DNA, the CDR3 is TGTGCCAGCAGTGACTCGACAGCCTCATTCCGCGACAGTTATTGGGGTATCGGCACCATATATTTT. Protein product: CASSDSTASFRDSYWGIGTIYF.

On this clone: In the same sample, other DNA sequences code for this CDR3. This chain connects TRBV5-1 to TRBJ2-6; weak D call: TRBD1 (5 bases). Looked up from germline, CDR1 is SGHRS and CDR2 is YFSETQ. There are 16 residues in the CDR3. Trimming took off 1 base at V and 0 bases at J, with 8 bases between the two ends. Here the CDR3 reads CASSLTGLSGANVLTF. The CDR3 DNA reads TGCGCCAGCAGCTTGACAGGCCTCTCTGGGGCCAACGTCCTGACTTTC.

The chain is built from TRBV7-9 and TRBJ2-1; weak D call: TRBD1 (6 bases). With 6 bases removed from V and 5 bases from J, the gap between germline ends came to 14 bases. The length of the CDR3 is 14 residues. In germline, CDR1 is SEHNR, CDR2 FQNEAQ (reference sequence). CDR3 region: CASRLSGADNEQFF. The CDR3 DNA reads TGTGCCAGCAGACTCTCAGGGGCCGACAATGAGCAGTTCTTC.

The V and J genes are TRBV9 and TRBJ1-6, with TRBD1 identical over 8 bases. This CDR3 comprises 16 residues. V dropped 4 bases and J dropped 9; count of bases not matched to a gene: 12. CDR1 and CDR2 (germline): SGDLS, YYNGEE. DNA of the CDR3: TGTGCCAGCAGCACACGGGACAGGCGATATGGTTCACCCCTCCACTTT. Residues: CASSTRDRRYGSPLHF.

J is TRBJ1-3 and V is TRBV4-1; no clear D. Germline CDR1 and CDR2: MGHRA and YSYEKL. Deletions cut 0 bases from V and 7 bases from J, with 4 bases between. CDR3 size: 12 residues. The chain's CDR3 is CASSQDMNTIYF. The CDR3, as DNA: TGCGCCAGCAGCCAAGATATGAACACCATATATTTT.

This sequence joins TRBV30 and TRBJ1-4, with 10 bases identical to TRBD1. CDR3 length equals 14 residues. V shed 2 bases, J shed 7 bases, and the junction held 4 bases outside the gene matches. CDR1 is GTSNPN and CDR2 is SVGIG in the germline V gene (reference sequence). The CDR3 protein is CAWSMDRGIEKLFF. CDR3 sequence (DNA): TGTGCCTGGAGTATGGACAGGGGGATTGAAAAACTGTTTTTT.

The CDR3 DNA is TGTGCCAGCAGCTCCTCGACGCGCACAGGGGGCACTGAAGCTTTCTTT. Amino acids: CASSSSTRTGGTEAFF. The chain recombines TRBV11-2 with TRBJ1-1; 8 nucleotides match TRBD1. J gave up 4 bases and V 4 bases, and 11 bases lay outside the gene matches. The CDR3 has 16 amino acids. Germline V gene sequence: CDR1 SGHAT, CDR2 FQNNGV.

The chain is built from TRBV7-9 and TRBJ2-2; 11 nucleotides match TRBD2. CDR1 and CDR2 (germline): SEHNR, FQNEAQ (reference sequence). This CDR3 has 15 amino acids. The V segment lost 5 bases and the J segment 4 bases; nucleotides outside the gene matches: 3. The CDR3 here is CASSTSGGLTGELFF. For the CDR3, the DNA is TGTGCCAGCAGCACTAGCGGGGGCCTCACCGGGGAGCTGTTTTTT.

This clone came up once. The V gene is TRBV7-9, the J gene TRBJ1-1; D uncertain. Trimming shortened V by 1 base and J by 3 bases, and 3 bases separated the two germline ends. Germline CDR1 SEHNR, CDR2 FQNEAQ (reference sequence). The CDR3 totals 12 residues. CDR3 region: CASSLEYTEAFF. CDR3 sequence (DNA): TGTGCCAGCAGCTTAGAGTACACTGAAGCTTTCTTT. The entire variable domain, with the rest obtained from reference TRBV7-9 and TRBJ1-1, is as follows: DTGVSQNPRHKITKRGQNVTFRCDPISEHNRLYWYRQTLGQGPEFLTYFQNEAQLEKSRLLSDRFSAERPKGSFSTLEIQRTEQGDSAMYLCASSLEYTEAFFGQGTRLTVV.